Described below is a single T cell receptor beta chain sequence and its context. This clonotype was picked up a small number of times. Its antigen has not been determined. No quality values exist for individual bases; no much larger clone is one base distant. The data derive from a study of T cells in Graves' hyperthyroidism and ophthalmopathy (dated by TCRdb to about 2019). In terms of the full investigation: Peripheral blood samples were taken at the time of initial diagnosis, prior to any treatment. Following sampling, methimazole starting at 30 mg daily was given to hyperthyroidism patients, and high-dose intravenous methylprednisolone was given to ophthalmopathy patients. Whether ophthalmopathy could be predicted prospectively was tested in an independent validation cohort made up of fewer than 20 hyperthyroidism patients plus 17 patients who later progressed to ophthalmopathy. To identify TCR V-J signatures that set the groups apart, the researchers used a discovery cohort of 100 patients, made up of about 44 with Graves' ophthalmopathy and approximately 57 with stable Graves' hyperthyroidism. According to the paper, TCR Vbeta CDR3 sequencing was carried out on roughly 130 peripheral blood samples, which came from fewer than 50 ophthalmopathy, around 75 hyperthyroidism and about 17 progressor patients. The 100 discovery patients were divided at random into training and test sets in a 7:3 ratio. Thyroid tissue and blood T-cell repertoires from about six Graves' hyperthyroidism patients were also compared in the study.

Stable Graves' hyperthyroidism was defined as the absence of progression to ophthalmopathy over 18 months of follow-up. Hyperthyroidism patients were aged 18 to 65 years and newly diagnosed, with disease duration of less than 2 months. Patients with uncontrolled infections, other autoimmune diseases, pregnancy or lactation were excluded. Diagnoses relied on clinical symptoms, serum thyroxine and TRAb, thyroid ultrasound and orbital computed tomography. Ficoll-Paque density gradient centrifugation was used to isolate PBMCs from around 9.1 ml of fresh peripheral blood. Total RNA was extracted with Trizol reagent, and quality was checked on an Agilent 2100 Bioanalyzer. TCR beta CDR3 regions were amplified from RNA transcripts. For the first round of RT-PCR on the TCR CDR3, the HTBI primer set was used together with the Qiagen OneStep RT-PCR kit. Libraries were constructed in a second round of multiplex PCR, after which size selection and purification were carried out. Sequencing of the libraries was done on an Illumina HiSeq2000 using paired-end 100 bp reads. On the authors' methods: SOAPnuke was used to process the raw data, removing reads that contained adapters or uncalled bases, had a mean Phred below 15, or lacked an exact match to the constant primer or identifier. High-quality paired reads were merged using COPE v1.2.5, and each unique nucleotide sequence was defined as a clonotype. MiTCR v1.1 was used to align the clonotypes against IMGT TRBV, TRBD and TRBJ reference segments. Analysis was restricted to V-J combinations with a frequency above 0.0001, which covered about 99% of repertoires. A TCS score was defined as the ratio between F50 (clonal expansion) and ExV (chaos), using BLOSUM62-based TCRdist between CDR3 peptides within each V-J. Welch's t-statistics and random forest reduced roughly 500 V-J features to 13, which were used in a naive Bayes classifier (R e1071). The public reads were run again by TCRdb, first through fastp at Q25 and then through MiXCR, and only productive beta chains were kept. Under each unique CDR3 protein, matching rows form one entry showing the most common genes and DNA. TCRdb's processing, not the study's, gives the V and J calls here. Present in this sample are under 550,000 distinct CDR3 sequences, around 15% of which were seen just once. The ten largest make up 5.3% of the sample.

From the cysteine up to the phenylalanine, the CDR3 has a length of 14 residues. CDR3 DNA is the only sequence kept; it has 42 bases, read in frame from the first base. For CDR1 and CDR2, the germline V gene lists SGHRS and YFSETQ. Trimming at the junction amounts to 4 bases on V and 0 bases on J, and the germline ends lie 7 bases apart. Results and caveats for the whole study, not just this receptor: In validation, progression to ophthalmopathy was predicted by the model with 70.59% sensitivity and roughly 76% specificity, a median of 6.5 months before onset. A 13 V-J signature model separated ophthalmopathy from stable hyperthyroidism, with around 88% sensitivity and roughly 81% specificity in cross-validation and 80%/75% in testing. Most expanded thyroid clonotypes (frequency above 0.001) were also detected in blood, suggesting blood repertoires may reflect thyroid immune responses. No statistical method was used to fix the sample size in advance, and group allocation was not hidden from the investigators.

This clonotype was obtained from a woman younger than 35 with Graves' hyperthyroidism. The chain is made from TRBV5-1 and TRBJ2-2; the D gene lacks a confident call. The sequencing sample was made of blood. The sequenced DNA: TGCGCCAGCAGCCCCCCCTCGAACACCGGGGAGCTGTTTTTT. This gives the protein CASSPPSNTGELFF. The full variable domain, with segments outside the CDR3 supplied by the reference TRBV5-1 and TRBJ2-2 proteins, appears as KAGVTQTPRYLIKTRGQQVTLSCSPISGHRSVSWYQQTPGQGLQFLFEYFSETQRNKGNFPGRFSGRQFSNSRSEMNVSTLELGDSALYLCASSPPSNTGELFFGEGSRLTVL.